Shown below are 15 T cell receptor beta chains from a single sample sequenced in a study of blood T cell repertoires in COVID-19. Assay used: immunoSEQ multiplex PCR; TCRdb lists only in-frame clones, some missing. The sample yields about 250,000 clones, roughly 80% seen once. The material sequenced was PBMCs or T cells enriched from blood (not recorded which). These receptor sequences come from a woman in her 40s who had been exposed to COVID-19.

The chain recombines TRBV7-9 with TRBJ1-3; D uncertain. V lost 4 bases to trimming and J lost 0 bases, with 16 bases between them. The CDR3 covers 17 residues. Per germline, CDR1 SEHNR and CDR2 FQNEAQ (reference sequence). CDR3 sequence reads: CASSSPPTPRSGNTIYF. In DNA, the CDR3 is TGTGCCAGCAGCTCCCCTCCGACTCCCCGCTCTGGAAACACCATATATTTT.

This clone was recorded only once. The CDR3 is CASSFSGGQPQHF. The CDR3 bases are TGTGCCAGCAGTTTTTCGGGCGGGCAGCCCCAGCATTTT. V and J are TRBV27 and TRBJ1-5; D call uncertain. Germline-derived CDR1 and CDR2 are MNHEY and SMNVEV (reference sequence). V lost 3 bases and J lost 7, with 10 bases in between. The length of the CDR3 is 13 residues.

The gene calls are TRBV7-2 and TRBJ2-7; 13 bases are shared with TRBD2. Germline assignment: CDR1 SGHTA and CDR2 FQGNSA. This CDR3 has 17 amino acids. The junction had 7 bases not matched to a gene; V was cut back by 3 bases and J by 2 bases. CDR3 sequence (DNA): TGTGCCAGCAGCTTTTCCGGGACTAGCGGGGTTCCCTACGAGCAGTACTTC. Protein: CASSFSGTSGVPYEQYF.

This clone has just a few counts. The chain carries TRBV30 and TRBJ1-1; the D gene is possibly TRBD1 (6 bases). Trimming took 4 bases from V and 5 from J, leaving 11 bases between them. The CDR3 extends over 12 amino acids. Looked up from germline, CDR1 is GTSNPN and CDR2 is SVGIG (reference sequence). The CDR3 bases are TGTGCCTGGAAGGGGCAGGGGACTGAAGCTTTCTTT. Amino acid sequence: CAWKGQGTEAFF.

The sample holds one count of this clone. V gene TRBV28 combines with J gene TRBJ1-1; no clear D. This CDR3 is built from 13 residues. V was clipped by 2 bases and J by 0 bases, with 4 bases between them. From germline, CDR1 is MDHEN and CDR2 SYDVKM. The CDR3 DNA sequence: TGTGCCAGCAGTTTACCTTTGAACACTGAAGCTTTCTTT. Protein product: CASSLPLNTEAFF.

This chain uses TRBV2 with TRBJ1-5, with 10 bases identical to TRBD1. CDR3 length equals 16 residues. Trimming cost V 4 bases and J 3 bases; bases outside gene matches: 6. Germline-derived CDR1 and CDR2 are SNHLY and FYNNEI. CDR3 region: CASSGGGTGVNQPQHF. DNA for the CDR3: TGTGCCAGCAGTGGAGGGGGGACAGGGGTCAATCAGCCCCAGCATTTT. Combining the CDR3 with reference TRBV2 and TRBJ1-5 gives the whole variable domain EPEVTQTPSHQVTQMGQEVILRCVPISNHLYFYWYRQILGQKVEFLVSFYNNEISEKSEIFDDQFSVERPDGSNFTLKIRSTKLEDSAMYFCASSGGGTGVNQPQHFGDGTRLSIL.

The chain links TRBV5-1 to TRBJ2-1; 8 positions match TRBD2. V gave up 2 bases and J gave up 8 bases; unmatched junction bases: 6. CDR3 length equals 14 residues. In germline, CDR1 is SGHRS, CDR2 YFSETQ. DNA for the CDR3: TGCGCCAGCAGCTTTACACGGGGGGGCGATGAGCAGTTCTTC. It specifies CASSFTRGGDEQFF.

V gene TRBV30 combines with J gene TRBJ2-5; 9 bases agree with TRBD1. Germline V CDR1 and CDR2: GTSNPN, SVGIG (reference sequence). This CDR3 is built from 13 residues. Losses at the gene ends were 3 bases for V and 4 bases for J; bases not matched to a gene: 3. CDR3 amino acids: CAWRPQGAETQYF. In DNA, the CDR3 is TGTGCCTGGAGGCCACAGGGGGCAGAGACCCAGTACTTC.

This sequence joins TRBV29-1 and TRBJ1-2, with 7 bases aligning to TRBD1. The CDR3 totals 14 residues. Germline CDR1 SQVTM, CDR2 ANQGSEA. V lost 4 bases, J lost 5 bases, and 10 bases stayed unmatched. CDR3 residues: CSVASGAQGYGYTF. CDR3 DNA: TGCAGCGTTGCAAGTGGAGCACAGGGGTATGGCTACACCTTC.

The gene calls are TRBV14 and TRBJ2-1; 9 bases are shared with TRBD1. Germline V lookup: CDR1 SGHDN, CDR2 FVKESK. Unmatched junction bases numbered 11, after V lost 6 bases and J lost 5 bases. This CDR3 has 16 residues. The CDR3: CASSPYGTGFDNEQFF. The CDR3 region has the DNA TGTGCCAGCAGTCCCTACGGGACAGGGTTTGACAATGAGCAGTTCTTC.

The V call is TRBV7-3, the J call TRBJ1-1, with D possibly matching TRBD1 (6 bases). Looked up from germline, CDR1 is SGHTA and CDR2 is FQGTGA. V gave up 4 bases and J gave up 3 bases, with 18 bases separating them. CDR3 size: 16 residues. The CDR3, as DNA: TGTGCCAGCAGCTCCCGCGGGGGCATGGCGCACACTGAAGCTTTCTTT. Translation gives CASSSRGGMAHTEAFF. The full variable domain, rest sourced from reference TRBV7-3 and TRBJ1-1, is GAGVSQTPSNKVTEKGKYVELRCDPISGHTALYWYRQSLGQGPEFLIYFQGTGAADDSGLPNDRFFAVRPEGSVSTLKIQRTERGDSAVYLCASSSRGGMAHTEAFFGQGTRLTVV.

The CDR3 DNA reads TGTGCCAGCAGCCTCGACGGACTCTATGGCTACACCTTC. Its protein product is CASSLDGLYGYTF. The chain combines TRBV6-2 or TRBV6-3 with TRBJ1-2; no definite D call. V lost 6 bases and J lost 4, with 12 bases in between. The CDR3 has 13 residues. Per the germline V gene, CDR1 is MNHEY and CDR2 is SVGEGT.

The V and J genes are TRBV10-1 and TRBJ1-5; 11 nucleotides line up with TRBD1. Per germline, CDR1 WNHNN and CDR2 SYGVQD (reference sequence). Losses at the gene ends were 4 bases for V and 6 bases for J; bases not matched to a gene: 2. The CDR3 spans 14 residues. The CDR3 DNA reads as TGCGCCAGCAGTGCGGACAGGGGGCTTCAGCCCCAGCATTTT. It is translated as CASSADRGLQPQHF.

The chain joins TRBV7-9 to TRBJ1-4; possible D gene TRBD1, 5 bases. Trimming shortened V by 5 bases and J by 5 bases, and 12 bases separated the two germline ends. The CDR3 consists of 14 residues. The germline V gene encodes CDR1 SEHNR and CDR2 FQNEAQ (reference sequence). The CDR3 sequence is CASSLGAVNEKLFF. The CDR3 coding sequence is TGTGCCAGCAGCCTAGGGGCCGTAAATGAAAAACTGTTTTTT.

The chain carries TRBV3-1 (or the pseudogene TRBV3-2) and TRBJ1-1; TRBD1 is a possible D gene (6 bases). Trimming took 4 bases from V and 2 from J, leaving 11 bases between them. CDR3 length equals 14 residues. CDR1 is LGHDT and CDR2 is YNNKEL in the germline V gene (reference sequence). In nucleotides, the CDR3 is TGTGCCAGCAGCCCACAGGGTATAAACACTGAAGCTTTCTTT. Translation: CASSPQGINTEAFF.